This T cell receptor (beta chain) comes out of a study of graft-versus-host responses after intestinal transplantation. About the research overall: All recipients got anti-thymocyte globulin induction, then tacrolimus and steroids for about three years.

Clones were read by immunoSEQ multiplex PCR, and TCRdb kept only the in-frame ones, dropping some. Of some 90,000 clones listed, around 90% are singletons. Concerning this clone itself: Antigen unknown.

The CDR3 contains 15 residues. The V gene end was trimmed by 3 bases and the J gene end by 0 bases; junction bases not matched to a gene: 4. Germline CDR1 reads MGHRA; CDR2 reads YSYEKL. The study, taken as a whole, reports: Allografts carried high graft-versus-host to host-versus-graft clonal ratios in patients having graft-donor T cell macrochimerism. HvG clone declines early post-transplant were associated with peak circulating GvH levels.

V is TRBV4-1 and J is TRBJ2-7; 8 bases match TRBD1. The sequenced sample was unstimulated CD8+ T cells sorted from spleen or lymph node cells, obtained before transplant. This TCR came from a human donor who was the organ donor for an intestinal transplant. The CDR3 protein is CASSQDRDFSYEQYF. In DNA form, the CDR3 reads TGCGCCAGCAGCCAGGACAGGGACTTCTCCTACGAGCAGTACTTC.